These T cell receptor beta chains were read from a single sample in a study of T cell repertoires in ileal Crohn's disease. Sequencing used immunoSEQ multiplex PCR; TCRdb keeps in-frame clones, though not all of them. In the table there are 7,400 or so clones, approximately 85% of which are singletons. The sequencing input was ileal tissue. The receptors come from an adult with Crohn's disease. The CDR3 runs from the conserved cysteine through the conserved F or W. A D gene is named only where the DNA matches it firmly. Some rows mark clone size as missing; the rest say once, few, many or name a class of expanded clone.

v_call	d_call	clone_size	j_call	cdr3_nt	cdr3_aa
TRBV10-3	-	-	TRBJ1-3	TGTGCCATCAGTGAAGACAACTCTGGAAACACCATATATTTT	CAISEDNSGNTIYF
TRBV5-6	-	-	TRBJ1-4	TGTGCCAGCAGCTTATCCTCGATGTTGGGAGCAACTAATGAAAAACTGTTTTTT	CASSLSSMLGATNEKLFF
TRBV2	-	-	TRBJ1-1	TGTGCCAGCAGATCGGGGGTGAACACTGAAGCTTTCTTT	CASRSGVNTEAFF
TRBV11-2	-	-	TRBJ1-2	TGTGCCAGCAGCTTAGGGTCCGGGGGTGGCTACACCTTC	CASSLGSGGGYTF
TRBV16	-	-	TRBJ2-7	TGTGCCAGCAGCCAATTCGAATACGAGCAGTACTTC	CASSQFEYEQYF
TRBV28	-	-	TRBJ1-2	TGTGCCAGCGTTTCCCCAGGGTATGGCTACACCTTC	CASVSPGYGYTF
TRBV10-2	-	-	TRBJ2-1	TGCGCCAGCAGAGCCCCGGGCCCTTCCTACAATGAGCAGTTCTTC	CASRAPGPSYNEQFF
TRBV28	TRBD1	-	TRBJ1-4	TGTGCCAGCAGTCGGACAGGGGTATGGGAAAAACTGTTTTTT	CASSRTGVWEKLFF
TRBV6-5	-	-	TRBJ1-2	TGTGCCAGCATCCCCCGGCAGGGCCGCGGCTACACCTTC	CASIPRQGRGYTF
TRBV5-1	-	-	TRBJ2-7	TGCGCCAGCAGCTCCAATTCTAACAGGTGGCCCTACGAGCAGTACTTC	CASSSNSNRWPYEQYF
TRBV5-1	-	-	TRBJ2-1	TGCGCCAGCAGCTTGGTTTTGCAATCCTCCCACAATGAGCAGTTCTTC	CASSLVLQSSHNEQFF
TRBV5-1	TRBD1	-	TRBJ2-5	TGCGCCAGCAGCGGAACAGGGGCTGGGGAGACCCAGTACTTC	CASSGTGAGETQYF
TRBV6-4	TRBD2	-	TRBJ2-3	TGTGCCAGCAGTGTTGACGGGGGAGGGACAGATACGCAGTATTTT	CASSVDGGGTDTQYF
TRBV21-1	-	-	TRBJ2-7	TGTGCCATCCGAGGACTAGCGGGAGAAATGTCCTACGAGCAGTACTTC	CAIRGLAGEMSYEQYF
TRBV15	-	-	TRBJ1-4	TGTGCCTCTCGGAAGGGGTTGGGGACAACTAATGAAAAACTGTTTTTT	CASRKGLGTTNEKLFF
TRBV29-1	-	-	TRBJ2-7	TGCAGCGTTCGCCCCGGGGGAGCCTACGAGCAGTACTTC	CSVRPGGAYEQYF
TRBV7-9	-	-	TRBJ2-7	TGTGCCAGCAGCCAGGGGAGGGGGCTCTCCTACGAGCAGTACTTC	CASSQGRGLSYEQYF
TRBV7-2	TRBD2	few	TRBJ2-5	TGTGCCAGCAGCCGAGATCGGACTAGCGGGCGAGAGACCCAGTACTTC	CASSRDRTSGRETQYF
TRBV20-1	-	-	TRBJ1-1	TGCAGTGCTAGAGAGGGTAGGGAAGCTTTCTTT	CSAREGREAFF
TRBV4-3	-	few	TRBJ2-2	TGCGCCAGCAGCCAAGATGATCCGACAGGTACCGGGGAGCTGTTTTTT	CASSQDDPTGTGELFF
TRBV5-4	-	once	TRBJ1-2	TGTGCCAGCAGCTTAACTGGTTTTCCGGGGACTCCCGGGGGTGGCTACACCTTC	CASSLTGFPGTPGGGYTF
TRBV6-5	TRBD2	-	TRBJ2-1	TGTGCCAGCCAGGGACTAGCGGGAGTAGAGCAGTTCTTC	CASQGLAGVEQFF
TRBV29-1	TRBD1	-	TRBJ2-1	TGCAGCGTGGACAGGGAGCTCCAGGCTGATTATGGTGAGCAGTTCTTC	CSVDRELQADYGEQFF
TRBV7-8	-	once	TRBJ2-5	TGTGCCAGCAGCTTAGGCGGAAGAGAGACCCAGTACTTC	CASSLGGRETQYF
TRBV2	-	few	TRBJ1-4	TGTGCCAGCAGTGAAGACAGGGTTACAACTAATGAAAAACTGTTTTTT	CASSEDRVTTNEKLFF
TRBV18	TRBD1	-	TRBJ2-2	TGTGCCAGCTCACTGATGAGCCAGGGGGTGAACACCGGGGAGCTGTTTTTT	CASSLMSQGVNTGELFF
TRBV9	TRBD1	-	TRBJ2-7	TGTGCCAGCAGCGTAGGGCAGGGGGCCTACGAGCAGTACTTC	CASSVGQGAYEQYF
TRBV5-6	-	-	TRBJ2-3	TGTGCCAGCAGCTGGTCGGCAGGGGGGGTAGATACGCAGTATTTT	CASSWSAGGVDTQYF
TRBV5-1	-	-	TRBJ2-2	TGCGCCAGCAGCTCAGAGCGCCCCGGGGAGCTGTTTTTT	CASSSERPGELFF
TRBV9	-	-	TRBJ2-7	TGTGCCAGCAGCGTTGGGACGGCGAGCTCCTACGAGCAGTACTTC	CASSVGTASSYEQYF
TRBV5-4	-	few	TRBJ2-7	TGTGCCAGCAGCTTGGACGTCGAGCAGTACTTC	CASSLDVEQYF
TRBV7-2	-	-	TRBJ1-3	TGTGCCAGCAGCTTAAGTTTGTTCTCTGGAAACACCATATATTTT	CASSLSLFSGNTIYF
TRBV9	TRBD2	-	TRBJ2-7	TGTGCCAGCAGCGTCGATCCACGGGGGGGGAGTCTCTCCGAGCAGTACTTC	CASSVDPRGGSLSEQYF
TRBV16	TRBD1	-	TRBJ1-4	TGTGCCAGCAGCCAATCTGTTCCGGGACAGCCTAATGAAAAACTGTTTTTT	CASSQSVPGQPNEKLFF
TRBV6-1	-	once	TRBJ2-1	TGTGCCAGCGGCCAAGGACGACAGACAGAGCAGTTCTTC	CASGQGRQTEQFF
TRBV6-5	-	-	TRBJ1-5	TGTGCCAGCAGTTACTCGAGGGGTGGGGGCAATCAGCCCCAGCATTTT	CASSYSRGGGNQPQHF
TRBV4-1	-	once	TRBJ2-7	TGCGCCAGCGCAGTATGGTGGGGCTACGAGCAGTACTTC	CASAVWWGYEQYF
TRBV29-1	TRBD1	-	TRBJ2-1	TGCAGCGTCACGACCCCCGGGACAGGGAGATACAATGAGCAGTTCTTC	CSVTTPGTGRYNEQFF
TRBV15	-	-	TRBJ1-2	TGTGCCACCAGCAGAGAGTTTGTCGAAGAGACACCAGACTATGGCTACACCTTC	CATSREFVEETPDYGYTF
TRBV28	-	-	TRBJ1-2	TGTGCCAGCAGTCCCCCAGGGGCAAGAGGGTATGGCTACACCTTC	CASSPPGARGYGYTF
TRBV5-4	-	once	TRBJ2-7	TGTGCCAGCAGCTTGGGGGGAGCTTCTGCCTACGAGCAGTACTTC	CASSLGGASAYEQYF
TRBV27	TRBD1	-	TRBJ1-1	TGTGCCAGCTGGTCCGGGACAGGGATTACTGAAGCTTTCTTT	CASWSGTGITEAFF
TRBV4-3	-	few	TRBJ2-1	TGCGCCAGCAGCCAAGATTGGGCGGGGTACAATGAGCAGTTCTTC	CASSQDWAGYNEQFF
TRBV7-9	TRBD2	-	TRBJ2-7	TGTGCCAGCAGCTTTCGGACTAGCGGGAGACACGAGCAGTACTTC	CASSFRTSGRHEQYF
TRBV14	TRBD1	-	TRBJ2-7	TGTGCCAGCAGCAGTACAGGGGCTAGGAACGAGCAGTACTTC	CASSSTGARNEQYF
TRBV30	-	-	TRBJ2-7	TGTGCCTGGAGGCGCAGGGGTCTTTACGAGCAGTACTTC	CAWRRRGLYEQYF
TRBV6-5	-	-	TRBJ2-7	TGTGCCAGCAGTTATTCCGGGAAGGGACTCTACGAGCAGTACTTC	CASSYSGKGLYEQYF
TRBV6-5	-	-	TRBJ1-4	TGTGCCAGCAGTTACCGGGGCGGCCCTAATGAAAAACTGTTTTTT	CASSYRGGPNEKLFF
TRBV19	-	-	TRBJ1-1	TGTGCCAGTTGCCGGGACACTGAAGCTTTCTTT	CASCRDTEAFF
TRBV14	-	-	TRBJ1-4	TGTGCCAGCAGCCAAGTTGAGTTTGAAAAACTGTTTTTT	CASSQVEFEKLFF
TRBV6-6	-	once	TRBJ1-1	TGTGCCAGCAGTTACGGGCAGGGTGTCGAAGCTTTCTTT	CASSYGQGVEAFF